This entry concerns a single TCR beta chain. What it binds is not known. Other nucleotide sequences from this sample produce the same CDR3. Indicated treatment: about 20 received Ad26.COV2.S at low or high dose, single or two shots; roughly five received placebo; per-sample allocation not given. The investigators took samples on day 63 after the first vaccine or placebo injection. Clones were sequenced by immunoSEQ multiplex PCR, and TCRdb holds only the in-frame ones, with some missing. The sample gives about 680,000 clones, roughly nine tenths of which show up once; approximately 1.5% is in the top ten. The data are from a study of Ad26.COV2.S vaccination and SARS-CoV-2 variants. On the study more broadly: Donor had been placed in the Ad26.COV2.S arm of the COV1001 trial. Ad26.COV2.S, an intramuscular injection, was given once or twice 56 days apart.

Findings of the study overall: Whether participants received vaccine or placebo, their non-spike TCR breadth was similar.

The TCR originated in a person aged 18-65 years who received the Ad26.COV2.S COVID-19 vaccine or a placebo. The sample consisted of peripheral blood, taken in a trial of Ad26.COV2.S vaccine versus placebo.

The CDR3 loop is CASSLSTDTQYF. CDR3 coding DNA: TGCGCCAGCAGCCTAAGCACAGATACGCAGTATTTT. V and J are TRBV5-1 and TRBJ2-3; no firm D call. The CDR3 totals 12 residues. Trimming removed 4 bases from V and 0 bases from J, with 3 bases in between. Per germline, CDR1 SGHRS and CDR2 YFSETQ.